The 23 T cell receptor beta chains below come from one sample, sequenced in a study of cytomegalovirus exposure and HLA in healthy donors. Primers: 60 Vbeta forward and 13 Jbeta reverse. Libraries were prepared by immunoSEQ multiplex PCR; TCRdb keeps only in-frame clonotypes and omits some of them. The listing records fewer than 150,000 clones. The sequencing sample was made of PBMCs. These receptors were obtained from a man younger than 35 in good health and CMV-seronegative.

The chain has TRBV7-6 and TRBJ2-3; D remains ambiguous. This CDR3 region has 15 residues. Trimming took 1 base from V and 0 from J, leaving 8 bases between them. CDR1 is SGHVS and CDR2 is FNYEAQ in the germline V gene. Here the CDR3 reads CASSLEALSTDTQYF. DNA of the CDR3: TGTGCCAGCAGCTTAGAAGCGCTAAGCACAGATACGCAGTATTTT.

The J gene is TRBJ2-6, the V gene TRBV4-1; no definite D call. CDR3 length: 16 residues. V lost 0 bases to trimming and J lost 3 bases, with 9 bases between them. Germline V gene data show CDR1 as MGHRA and CDR2 as YSYEKL. CDR3 residues: CASSQDSTVGANVLTF. CDR3 DNA sequence: TGCGCCAGCAGCCAAGATAGCACGGTTGGGGCCAACGTCCTGACTTTC.

This chain connects TRBV30 to TRBJ1-5; 8 bases align to TRBD1. This CDR3 is built from 15 residues. V trimming: 2 bases; J trimming: 6 bases; junction bases outside the gene matches: 9. Germline CDR1 reads GTSNPN; CDR2 reads SVGIG (reference sequence). The CDR3: CAWSLSPGGLQPQHF. The CDR3, as DNA: TGTGCCTGGAGTCTCAGCCCAGGGGGCCTTCAGCCCCAGCATTTT.

The chain links TRBV19 to TRBJ2-5; a possible D gene is TRBD1 (5 bases). Trimming removed 3 bases at V and 1 base at J, with 12 bases between. CDR3 length equals 15 residues. Germline CDR1 and CDR2: LNHDA and SQIVND (reference sequence). The CDR3 is CASSIGQGSQETQYF. CDR3 coding DNA: TGTGCCAGTAGTATTGGTCAGGGCTCCCAAGAGACCCAGTACTTC.

This chain uses TRBV19 with TRBJ1-5; D is perhaps TRBD1 (5 bases). V was cut by 2 bases and J by 4 bases, with 18 bases left in between. The CDR3 consists of 17 residues. Germline lookup yields CDR1 LNHDA and CDR2 SQIVND (reference sequence). The CDR3 sequence: CASSIHTGGDRNQPQHF. CDR3 nucleotides: TGTGCCAGTAGTATACATACAGGTGGTGATCGGAATCAGCCCCAGCATTTT. Together with reference TRBV19 and TRBJ1-5, the CDR3 gives the full variable domain: DGGITQSPKYLFRKEGQNVTLSCEQNLNHDAMYWYRQDPGQGLRLIYYSQIVNDFQKGDIAEGYSVSREKKESFPLTVTSAQKNPTAFYLCASSIHTGGDRNQPQHFGDGTRLSIL.

V and J are TRBV5-1 and TRBJ1-2, with TRBD1 identical over 7 bases. After removal of 0 bases from V and 8 bases from J, the junction contained 10 bases not matched to a gene. CDR1 and CDR2 (germline): SGHRS, YFSETQ. The CDR3 is 15 amino acids. The DNA for the CDR3 is TGCGCCAGCAGCTTGGAGTTTGGAGGGGGCTTAGGCTACACCTTC. Its protein is CASSLEFGGGLGYTF.

This chain connects TRBV9 to TRBJ1-1; TRBD1 matches at 7 bases. This CDR3 comprises 14 residues. Unmatched junction bases numbered 1, after V lost 2 bases and J lost 0 bases. The germline gives CDR1 SGDLS, CDR2 YYNGEE. DNA of the CDR3: TGTGCCAGCAGCGTGGGACAGATGAACACTGAAGCTTTCTTT. It encodes CASSVGQMNTEAFF.

V usage is TRBV9 and J usage is TRBJ2-2, with D uncertain. Germline-derived CDR1 and CDR2 are SGDLS and YYNGEE. The CDR3 has 13 amino acids. Deletions cut 7 bases from V and 2 bases from J, with 9 bases between. DNA for the CDR3: TGTGCCAGCGCTGTCACTAACACCGGGGAGCTGTTTTTT. Translated: CASAVTNTGELFF.

The chain carries TRBV7-9 and TRBJ2-7; 9 bases agree with TRBD2. J was trimmed by 3 bases and V by 6 bases; bases with no gene match: 3. The germline CDR1 and CDR2 sequences are SEHNR and FQNEAQ (reference sequence). The CDR3 is 13 residues long. The CDR3 DNA is TGTGCCAGCAGGGTAGCGGGGGACTACGAGCAGTACTTC. This translates into CASRVAGDYEQYF.

V usage is TRBV5-1 and J usage is TRBJ2-1; 10 nucleotides line up with TRBD2. The CDR3 covers 17 residues. V gave up 6 bases and J gave up 4 bases; unmatched junction bases: 13. Germline loops: CDR1 SGHRS, CDR2 YFSETQ. The CDR3 reads CASTLGAGGTNYNEQFF. CDR3 coding DNA: TGCGCCAGCACCCTAGGAGCGGGAGGGACAAATTACAATGAGCAGTTCTTC.

The V and J genes are TRBV13 and TRBJ2-5; 10 bases align to TRBD2. The J call may be incorrect, as the DNA end agrees better with TRBJ2-7. The CDR3 runs 14 residues. Germline CDR1 reads PRHDT; CDR2 reads FYEKMQ (reference sequence). The CDR3 DNA reads as TGTGCCAGCAGCTTTAGCGGGGGGACCTACGAGCAGTACTTC. Translation gives CASSFSGGTYEQYF.

CDR3 DNA sequence: TGTGCCAGTGGGCGGGGTGAGCAGTACTTC. The encoded protein is CASGRGEQYF. V gene TRBV6-5 combines with J gene TRBJ2-7; perhaps TRBD2 as D (6 bases). From germline, CDR1 is MNHEY and CDR2 SVGAGI. The CDR3 runs to 10 residues. Trimming removed 9 bases at V and 7 bases at J, with 10 bases between.

Here the CDR3 DNA reads TGTGCCAGCAGCCCGGGACTGACGCAAGAGACCCAGTACTTC. It encodes CASSPGLTQETQYF. V and J are TRBV7-9 and TRBJ2-5, with TRBD2 as a possible D gene (6 bases). With 5 bases removed from V and 2 bases from J, the gap between germline ends came to 12 bases. This CDR3 has 14 amino acids. Germline V gene sequence: CDR1 SEHNR, CDR2 FQNEAQ (reference sequence).

The chain joins TRBV28 to TRBJ2-3; no firm D call. This CDR3 has 15 residues. The germline gives CDR1 MDHEN, CDR2 SYDVKM. With 6 bases removed from V and 0 bases from J, the gap between germline ends came to 13 bases. The CDR3 spells CASSPMISSTDTQYF. The DNA for the CDR3 is TGTGCCAGCAGCCCGATGATTAGTAGCACAGATACGCAGTATTTT. The whole variable domain, filled in from reference TRBV28 and TRBJ2-3, reads DVKVTQSSRYLVKRTGEKVFLECVQDMDHENMFWYRQDPGLGLRLIYFSYDVKMKEKGDIPEGYSVSREKKERFSLILESASTNQTSMYLCASSPMISSTDTQYFGPGTRLTVL.

The chain combines TRBV28 with TRBJ1-5; D not certain. The V and J ends lost 10 bases and 0 bases respectively, with 13 bases between them. The CDR3 length is 14 residues. In germline, CDR1 is MDHEN, CDR2 SYDVKM. CDR3 sequence reads: CATVAAYSNQPQHF. CDR3 DNA: TGTGCCACCGTGGCGGCGTATAGCAATCAGCCCCAGCATTTT. Drawing the rest from reference TRBV28 and TRBJ1-5, the complete variable domain is DVKVTQSSRYLVKRTGEKVFLECVQDMDHENMFWYRQDPGLGLRLIYFSYDVKMKEKGDIPEGYSVSREKKERFSLILESASTNQTSMYLCATVAAYSNQPQHFGDGTRLSIL.

The rearrangement links TRBV9 to TRBJ2-1; 12 bases match TRBD2. After removal of 0 bases from V and 8 bases from J, the junction contained 6 bases not matched to a gene. Germline CDR1 SGDLS, CDR2 YYNGEE. CDR3 length: 16 amino acids. CDR3 bases: TGTGCCAGCAGCGTAGGGGGACTAGCGGGTTGGGATGAGCAGTTCTTC. It translates to CASSVGGLAGWDEQFF.

This rearrangement joins TRBV28 to TRBJ1-2, with D maybe TRBD1 (5 bases). V was pared by 6 bases and J by 4 bases, with 12 bases between. The CDR3 extends over 13 amino acids. Germline V gene data show CDR1 as MDHEN and CDR2 as SYDVKM. CDR3 protein: CASSRGGIYGYTF. The CDR3 nucleotides are TGTGCCAGCAGCCGCGGGGGGATCTATGGCTACACCTTC.

The chain has TRBV27 and TRBJ1-2, with a tentative D call TRBD1 (5 bases). Trimming removed 2 bases from V and 4 bases from J, with 14 bases in between. This CDR3 has 15 amino acids. The germline V gene encodes CDR1 MNHEY and CDR2 SMNVEV (reference sequence). The DNA for the CDR3 is TGTGCCAGCAGTTTAGGGGTAGGGGCGGCCTATGGCTACACCTTC. Translated: CASSLGVGAAYGYTF.

J is TRBJ1-1 and V is TRBV7-8; a weak D match, TRBD1 (5 bases). Trimming shortened V by 5 bases and J by 5 bases, and 18 bases separated the two germline ends. Germline V gene sequence: CDR1 SGHVS, CDR2 FQNEAQ. CDR3 length: 15 residues. The CDR3 loop reads CASSASPGDGTEAFF. The CDR3 DNA reads TGTGCCAGCAGCGCTAGCCCGGGGGACGGAACTGAAGCTTTCTTT.

This chain joins TRBV18 and TRBJ2-5; perhaps TRBD2 as D (5 bases). CDR3 length equals 15 residues. Germline V gene lookup returns CDR1 KGHSH and CDR2 LQKENI. V lost 4 bases and J lost 4, with 16 bases in between. The CDR3 is CASSRKMKEAETQYF. The CDR3 region has the DNA TGTGCCAGCTCACGCAAAATGAAGGAGGCAGAGACCCAGTACTTC.

The gene calls are TRBV7-9 and TRBJ2-6; 8 bases are a match to TRBD1. Germline V CDR1 and CDR2: SEHNR, FQNEAQ (reference sequence). V was pared by 5 bases and J by 0 bases, with 6 bases of the junction left unmatched. The CDR3 loop spans 17 amino acids. CDR3 region: CASSRQGQVSGANVLTF. The CDR3, as DNA: TGTGCCAGCAGCAGACAGGGGCAGGTCTCTGGGGCCAACGTCCTGACTTTC.

The V gene is TRBV5-6, the J gene TRBJ1-2; D is unresolved. Per germline, CDR1 SGHDT and CDR2 YYEEEE. This CDR3 is built from 14 residues. Deletions cut 0 bases from V and 3 bases from J, with 9 bases between. Here the CDR3 reads CASSLVGRDYGYTF. CDR3 nucleotides: TGTGCCAGCAGCTTGGTGGGGAGAGACTATGGCTACACCTTC.

The chain combines TRBV4-1 with TRBJ1-2; D uncertain. Looked up from germline, CDR1 is MGHRA and CDR2 is YSYEKL. V was clipped by 1 base and J by 5 bases, with 11 bases between them. This CDR3 spans 14 amino acids. The CDR3 region is CASSQVPSRYGYTF. The CDR3 DNA reads TGCGCCAGCAGCCAAGTTCCCTCCAGGTATGGCTACACCTTC.